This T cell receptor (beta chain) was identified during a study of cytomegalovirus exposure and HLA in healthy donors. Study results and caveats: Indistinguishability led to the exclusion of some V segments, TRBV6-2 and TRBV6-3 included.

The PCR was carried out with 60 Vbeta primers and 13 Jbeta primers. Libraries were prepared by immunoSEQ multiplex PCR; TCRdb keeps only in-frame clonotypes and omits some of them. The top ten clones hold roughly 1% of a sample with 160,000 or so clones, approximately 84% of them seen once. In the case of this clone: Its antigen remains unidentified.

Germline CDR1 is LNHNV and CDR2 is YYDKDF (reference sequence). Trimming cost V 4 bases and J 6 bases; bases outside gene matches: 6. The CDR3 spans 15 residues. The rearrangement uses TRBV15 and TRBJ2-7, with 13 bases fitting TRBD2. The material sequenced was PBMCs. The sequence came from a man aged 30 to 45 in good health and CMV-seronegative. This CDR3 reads CATSKGLAGTGEQYF. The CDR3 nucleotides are TGTGCCACCAGCAAGGGACTAGCGGGGACTGGCGAGCAGTACTTC. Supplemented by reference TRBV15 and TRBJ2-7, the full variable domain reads DAMVIQNPRYQVTQFGKPVTLSCSQTLNHNVMYWYQQKSSQAPKLLFHYYDKDFNNEADTPDNFQSRRPNTSFCFLDIRSPGLGDTAMYLCATSKGLAGTGEQYFGPGTRLTVT.